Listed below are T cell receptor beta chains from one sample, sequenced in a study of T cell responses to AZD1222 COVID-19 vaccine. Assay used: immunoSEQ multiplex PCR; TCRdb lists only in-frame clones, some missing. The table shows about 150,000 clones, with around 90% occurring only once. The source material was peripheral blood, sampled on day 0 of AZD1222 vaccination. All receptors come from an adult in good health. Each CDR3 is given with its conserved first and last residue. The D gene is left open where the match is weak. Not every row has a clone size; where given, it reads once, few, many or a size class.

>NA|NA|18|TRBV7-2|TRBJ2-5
TGTGCCAGCAGCTTATGGTTTGCGGGGGCCGGGGCCCAAGAGACCCAGTACTTC
CASSLWFAGAGAQETQYF
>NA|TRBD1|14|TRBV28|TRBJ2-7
TGTGCCAGCAGTTCAGGACAGGGGAGCAACGAGCAGTACTTC
CASSSGQGSNEQYF
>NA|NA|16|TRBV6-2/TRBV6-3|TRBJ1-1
TGTGCCAGCAGTTATAGAAGGAGAGGGACTAGGACTGAAGCTTTCTTT
CASSYRRRGTRTEAFF
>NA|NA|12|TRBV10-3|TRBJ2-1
TGTGCCATCCGGGACACCTACAATGAGCAGTTCTTC
CAIRDTYNEQFF
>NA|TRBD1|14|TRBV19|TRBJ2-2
TGTGCCAGTAGGAACACAGGGGTCACCGGGGAGCTGTTTTTT
CASRNTGVTGELFF
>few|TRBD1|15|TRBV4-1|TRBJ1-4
TGCGCCAGCAGCCCCCGGGAGACAGGGGTTGAAAAACTGTTTTTT
CASSPRETGVEKLFF
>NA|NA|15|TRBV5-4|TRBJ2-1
TGTGCCAGCAGCCTCGACAGTTACTCCTACAATGAGCAGTTCTTC
CASSLDSYSYNEQFF
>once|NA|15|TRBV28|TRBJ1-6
TGTGCCAGCAGCGAACGGGACGGGCAAAATTCACCCCTCCACTTT
CASSERDGQNSPLHF
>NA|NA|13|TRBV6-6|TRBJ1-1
TGTGCCAGCAGTTACTCGGAAGGGGGAGAAGCTTTCTTT
CASSYSEGGEAFF
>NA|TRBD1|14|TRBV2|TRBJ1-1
TGTGCCAGTGTTAGGGGGCTGGGGAACACTGAAGCTTTCTTT
CASVRGLGNTEAFF
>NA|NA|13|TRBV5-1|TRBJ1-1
TGCGCCAGCAGCTTATCGACGGAAACTGAAGCTTTCTTT
CASSLSTETEAFF
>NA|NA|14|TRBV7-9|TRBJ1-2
TGTGCCAGCAGCTTTCGGGACTCTACGGGTGGCTACACCTTC
CASSFRDSTGGYTF
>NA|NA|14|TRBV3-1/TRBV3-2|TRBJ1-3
TGTGCCAGCAGCCAAGGAAGTGCCGGAAACACCATATATTTT
CASSQGSAGNTIYF
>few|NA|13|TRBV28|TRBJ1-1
TGTGCCAGCAGCCCCTCGGAGGGCACTGAAGCTTTCTTT
CASSPSEGTEAFF
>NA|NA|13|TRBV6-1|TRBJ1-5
TGTGCCAGCAGTGAAACAGGGAGTCAGCCCCAGCATTTT
CASSETGSQPQHF
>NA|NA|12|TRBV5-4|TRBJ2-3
TGTGCCAGCAGTTACGGGCCAGATACGCAGTATTTT
CASSYGPDTQYF
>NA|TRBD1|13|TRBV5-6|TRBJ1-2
TGTGCCAGCAGTGTACAGGGGAGAGATGGCTACACCTTC
CASSVQGRDGYTF
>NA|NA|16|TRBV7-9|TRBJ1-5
TGTGCCAGCAGCTTAGAGGGTCAGGGTAGCAATCAGCCCCAGCATTTT
CASSLEGQGSNQPQHF
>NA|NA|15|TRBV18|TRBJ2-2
TGTGCCAGCTCACCACCGGGCTACCCAGGCGGGGAGCTGTTTTTT
CASSPPGYPGGELFF
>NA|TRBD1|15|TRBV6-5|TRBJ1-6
TGTGCCAGCAGCCCGGACAGGGTCTATAATTCACCCCTCCACTTT
CASSPDRVYNSPLHF
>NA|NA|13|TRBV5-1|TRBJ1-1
TGCGCCAGCAGCTTGGCGGGGGCCACTGAAGCTTTCTTT
CASSLAGATEAFF
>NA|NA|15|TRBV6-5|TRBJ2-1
TGTGCCAGCAGCCGAGGGATCCCCTCCTACAATGAGCAGTTCTTC
CASSRGIPSYNEQFF
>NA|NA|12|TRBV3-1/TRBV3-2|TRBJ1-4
TGTGCCAGCAGCCAAGGAGGGGTAGGACTGTTTTTT
CASSQGGVGLFF
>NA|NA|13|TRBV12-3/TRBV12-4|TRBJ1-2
TGTGCCAGCAGTTGGGGACAATCCTATGGCTACACCTTC
CASSWGQSYGYTF
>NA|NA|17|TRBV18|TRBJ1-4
TGTGCCAGCTCACCATATTCCCTGACAGCAACTAATGAAAAACTGTTTTTT
CASSPYSLTATNEKLFF
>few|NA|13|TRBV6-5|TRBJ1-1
TGTGCCAGCAGGCGGTGGGGGGACACTGAAGCTTTCTTT
CASRRWGDTEAFF
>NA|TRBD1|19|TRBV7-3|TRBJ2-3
TGTGCCAGCAGCTTAAAAACCACCAGACAGGGGGCAAGCACAGATACGCAGTATTTT
CASSLKTTRQGASTDTQYF
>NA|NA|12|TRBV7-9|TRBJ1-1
TGTGCCAGCAGCTTCGGGGTCACTGAAGCTTTCTTT
CASSFGVTEAFF
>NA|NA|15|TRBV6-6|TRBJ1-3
TGTGCCAGCAGTACCACCGGCCGCGGTGGAAACACCATATATTTT
CASSTTGRGGNTIYF